This is a list of T cell receptor beta chains from one sample in a study of blood T cell repertoires in COVID-19. Data came from immunoSEQ multiplex PCR; TCRdb stores just in-frame clones and leaves some out. Among about 130,000 clones listed, about 80% were seen once. Source material: peripheral blood. These receptors all come from a man aged 35 to 55 with active or convalescent COVID-19. The CDR3 runs from the conserved cysteine through the conserved F or W. D genes are given only for firm matches. A row's size may be missing; if present it is once, few, many or a size class.

. | . | TRBJ1-2 | TRBV19 | TGTGCCAGTAGCTATACAGGGAACTATGGCTACACCTTC | CASSYTGNYGYTF
. | . | TRBJ2-5 | TRBV9 | TGTGCCAGCAGCGTAGGGCCCAAAGAGACCCAGTACTTC | CASSVGPKETQYF
TRBD1 | few | TRBJ1-2 | TRBV27 | TGTGCCAGCAGTACAAGACAGGGAGGCGATGGCTACACCTTC | CASSTRQGGDGYTF
. | few | TRBJ1-5 | TRBV19 | TGTGCCAGTAGTATAACAGGCCCAGGTCAGCCCCAGCATTTT | CASSITGPGQPQHF
. | . | TRBJ1-1 | TRBV7-2 | TGTGCCAGCAGCTCGAGACAGGTGAACACTGAAGCTTTCTTT | CASSSRQVNTEAFF
TRBD1 | . | TRBJ2-7 | TRBV29-1 | TGCAGCGTTGAAGAGCAGGGGGCTTCCTACGAGCAGTACTTC | CSVEEQGASYEQYF
. | few | TRBJ1-1 | TRBV3-1/TRBV3-2 | TGTGCCAGCAGCCAGGACACTATGAACACTGAAGCTTTCTTT | CASSQDTMNTEAFF
. | . | TRBJ1-6 | TRBV7-6 | TGTGCCAGCAGCGCCCACTCCGGGTCTTCAAATTCACCCCTCCACTTT | CASSAHSGSSNSPLHF
. | few | TRBJ1-2 | TRBV18 | TGTGCCAGCTCAAGAGACACATATGGCTACACCTTC | CASSRDTYGYTF
. | . | TRBJ1-1 | TRBV5-1 | TGCGCCAGCAGCTTTGAGGCAACGAACACTGAAGCTTTCTTT | CASSFEATNTEAFF
. | . | TRBJ2-3 | TRBV29-1 | TGCAGCGGGGGACCGCGCTCGACAGATACGCAGTATTTT | CSGGPRSTDTQYF
. | . | TRBJ1-1 | TRBV6-5 | TGTGCCAGCAGTTGGGGGGTGAACACTGAAGCTTTCTTT | CASSWGVNTEAFF
. | many | TRBJ1-2 | TRBV5-6 | TGTGCCAGCCGGCTAGCGTCCTATGGCTACACCTTC | CASRLASYGYTF
TRBD2 | . | TRBJ2-1 | TRBV7-9 | TGTGCCAGCAGCCTACTTAGCGGGGGGTACAATGAGCAGTTCTTC | CASSLLSGGYNEQFF
. | . | TRBJ2-5 | TRBV27 | TGTGCCAGCAGTTTGTCAGGGAGGGAGACCCAGTACTTC | CASSLSGRETQYF